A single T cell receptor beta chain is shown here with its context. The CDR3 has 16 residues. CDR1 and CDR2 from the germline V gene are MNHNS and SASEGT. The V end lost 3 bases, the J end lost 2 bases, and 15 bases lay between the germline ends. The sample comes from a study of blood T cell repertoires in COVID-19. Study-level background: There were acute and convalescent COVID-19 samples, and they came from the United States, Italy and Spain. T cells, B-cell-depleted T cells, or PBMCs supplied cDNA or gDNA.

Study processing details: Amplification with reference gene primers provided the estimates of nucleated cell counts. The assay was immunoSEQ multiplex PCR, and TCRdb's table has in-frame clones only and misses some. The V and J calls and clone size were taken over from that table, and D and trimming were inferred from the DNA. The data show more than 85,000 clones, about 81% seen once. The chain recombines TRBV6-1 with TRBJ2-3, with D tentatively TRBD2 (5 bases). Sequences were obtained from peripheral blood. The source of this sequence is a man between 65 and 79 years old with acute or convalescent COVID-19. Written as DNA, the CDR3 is TGTGCCAGCAGTGAGTACCCGGGGTCCACCACAGATACGCAGTATTTT. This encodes CASSEYPGSTTDTQYF.